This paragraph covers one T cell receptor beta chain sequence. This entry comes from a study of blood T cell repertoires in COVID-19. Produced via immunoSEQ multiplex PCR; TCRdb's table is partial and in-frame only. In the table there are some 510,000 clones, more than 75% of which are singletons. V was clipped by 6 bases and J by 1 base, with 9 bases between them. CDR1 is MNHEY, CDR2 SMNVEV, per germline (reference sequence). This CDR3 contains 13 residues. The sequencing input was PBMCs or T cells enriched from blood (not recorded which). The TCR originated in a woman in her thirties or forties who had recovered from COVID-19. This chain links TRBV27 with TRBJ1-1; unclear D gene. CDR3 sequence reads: CASSLGRNTEAFF. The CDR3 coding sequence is TGTGCCAGCAGCTTAGGCAGGAACACTGAAGCTTTCTTT.